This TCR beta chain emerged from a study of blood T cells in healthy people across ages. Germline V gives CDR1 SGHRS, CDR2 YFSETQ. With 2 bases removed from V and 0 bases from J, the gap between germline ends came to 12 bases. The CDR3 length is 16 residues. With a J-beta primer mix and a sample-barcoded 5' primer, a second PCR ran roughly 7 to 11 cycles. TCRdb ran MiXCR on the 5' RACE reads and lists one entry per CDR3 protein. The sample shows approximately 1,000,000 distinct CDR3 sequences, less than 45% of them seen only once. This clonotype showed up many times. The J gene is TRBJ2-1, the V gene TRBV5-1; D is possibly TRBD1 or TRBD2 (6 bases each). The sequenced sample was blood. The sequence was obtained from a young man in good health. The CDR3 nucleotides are TGCGCCAGCAGCTTAGTAGGGGGGAGCTCCTACAATGAGCAGTTCTTC. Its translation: CASSLVGGSSYNEQFF.